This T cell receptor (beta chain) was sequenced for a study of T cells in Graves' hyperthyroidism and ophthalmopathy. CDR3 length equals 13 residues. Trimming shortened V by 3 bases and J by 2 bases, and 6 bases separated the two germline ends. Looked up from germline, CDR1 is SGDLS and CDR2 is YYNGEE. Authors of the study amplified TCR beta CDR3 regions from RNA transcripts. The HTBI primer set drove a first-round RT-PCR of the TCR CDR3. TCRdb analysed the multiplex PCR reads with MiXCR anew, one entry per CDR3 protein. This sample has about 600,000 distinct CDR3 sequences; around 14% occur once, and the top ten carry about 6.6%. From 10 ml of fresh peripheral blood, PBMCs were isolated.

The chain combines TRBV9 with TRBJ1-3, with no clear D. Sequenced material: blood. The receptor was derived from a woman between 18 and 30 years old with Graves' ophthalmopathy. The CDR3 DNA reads TGTGCCAGCAGCGATGGGACTGGAAACACCATATATTTT. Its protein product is CASSDGTGNTIYF. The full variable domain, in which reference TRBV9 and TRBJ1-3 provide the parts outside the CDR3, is DSGVTQTPKHLITATGQRVTLRCSPRSGDLSVYWYQQSLDQGLQFLIQYYNGEERAKGNILERFSAQQFPDLHSELNLSSLELGDSALYFCASSDGTGNTIYFGEGSWLTVV.